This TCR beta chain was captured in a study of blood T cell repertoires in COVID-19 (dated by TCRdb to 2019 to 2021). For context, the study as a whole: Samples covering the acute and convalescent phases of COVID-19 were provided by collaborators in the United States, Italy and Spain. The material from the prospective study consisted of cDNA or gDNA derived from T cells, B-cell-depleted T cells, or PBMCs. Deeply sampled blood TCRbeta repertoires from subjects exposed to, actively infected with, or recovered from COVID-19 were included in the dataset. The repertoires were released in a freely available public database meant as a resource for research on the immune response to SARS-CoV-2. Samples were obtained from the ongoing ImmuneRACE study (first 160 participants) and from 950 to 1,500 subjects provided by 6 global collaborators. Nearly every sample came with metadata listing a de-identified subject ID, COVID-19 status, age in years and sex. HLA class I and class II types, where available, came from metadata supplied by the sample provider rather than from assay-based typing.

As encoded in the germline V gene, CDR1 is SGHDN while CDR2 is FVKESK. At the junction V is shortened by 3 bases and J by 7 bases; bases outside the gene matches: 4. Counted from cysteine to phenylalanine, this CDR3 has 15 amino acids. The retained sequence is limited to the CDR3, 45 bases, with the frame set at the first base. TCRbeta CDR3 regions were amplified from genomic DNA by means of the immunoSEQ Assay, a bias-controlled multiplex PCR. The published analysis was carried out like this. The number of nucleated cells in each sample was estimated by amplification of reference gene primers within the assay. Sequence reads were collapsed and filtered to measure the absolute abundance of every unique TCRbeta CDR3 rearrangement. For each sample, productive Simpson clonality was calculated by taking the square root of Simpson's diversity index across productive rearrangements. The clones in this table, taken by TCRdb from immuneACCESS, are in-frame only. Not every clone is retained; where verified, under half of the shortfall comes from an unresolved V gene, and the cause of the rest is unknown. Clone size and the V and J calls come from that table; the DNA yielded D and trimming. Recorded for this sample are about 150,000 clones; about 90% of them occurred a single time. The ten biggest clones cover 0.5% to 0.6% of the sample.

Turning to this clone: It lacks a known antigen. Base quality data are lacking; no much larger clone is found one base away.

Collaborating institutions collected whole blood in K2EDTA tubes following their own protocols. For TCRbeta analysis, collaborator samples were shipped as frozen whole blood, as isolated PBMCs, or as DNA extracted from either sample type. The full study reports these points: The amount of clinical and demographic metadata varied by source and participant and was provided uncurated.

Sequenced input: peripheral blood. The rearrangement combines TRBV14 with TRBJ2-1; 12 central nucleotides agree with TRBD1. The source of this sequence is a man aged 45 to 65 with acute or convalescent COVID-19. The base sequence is TGTGCCAGCAGCCATCTGGGACAGGGGGCGAATGAGCAGTTCTTC. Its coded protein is CASSHLGQGANEQFF.